The 9 T cell receptor beta chains given below trace back to one sample, sequenced in a study of glioma-infiltrating T cells. The iRepertoire nested amplicon-rescue multiplex PCR amplified TCR alpha and beta CDR3s from RNA. TCRdb analysed the multiplex PCR reads with MiXCR anew, one entry per CDR3 protein. The table lists a few hundred thousand distinct CDR3 sequences, less than 50% of them singletons. Sequenced: glioma tissue, nonneoplastic brain tissue, or PBMCs (not recorded which). These receptors all come from a human donor with low-grade glioma or glioblastoma, undergoing nonglioma brain surgery, or in good health (not recorded which).

The rearrangement joins TRBV29-1 to TRBJ2-3; 10 bases align to TRBD2. The CDR3 loop spans 13 amino acids. V was pared by 4 bases and J by 7 bases, with 5 bases of the junction left unmatched. The germline CDR1 and CDR2 sequences are SQVTM and ANQGSEA. The CDR3: CSVASGRVNTQYF. CDR3 in DNA: TGCAGCGTTGCCAGCGGGAGGGTAAATACGCAGTATTTT.

Of note for this clonotype: Possible read error: a much larger clone is one base away. The V gene is TRBV2, the J gene TRBJ2-1; D remains ambiguous. The CDR3 is 10 residues long. Germline values: CDR1 SNHLY, CDR2 FYNNEI. The DNA for the CDR3 is TGTGCCAGCAGTAACAATGGGCAGTTCTTC. It yields the protein CASSNNGQFF.

This clonotype was picked up many times. J is TRBJ2-7 and V is TRBV28; 7 bases align to TRBD2. This CDR3 is built from 15 residues. Looked up from germline, CDR1 is MDHEN and CDR2 is SYDVKM. The J segment lost 2 bases and the V segment lost 6 bases, leaving 10 bases of the junction unmatched. The CDR3 DNA reads TGTGCCAGCAGCCTCCCTACTAGCGAGGCCTACGAGCAGTACTTC. Its protein product is CASSLPTSEAYEQYF.

This chain's CDR3 is CASSRDISMNTEAFF. CDR3 in DNA: TGCGCCAGCAGTAGGGACATCTCCATGAACACTGAAGCTTTCTTT. The chain is built from TRBV5-1 and TRBJ1-1; tentatively, D is TRBD1 (6 bases). CDR1 is SGHRS and CDR2 is YFSETQ in the germline V gene. Trimming removed 5 bases from V and 0 bases from J, with 14 bases in between. The length of the CDR3 is 15 residues.

For the CDR3, the DNA is TGTGCCAGCAGTTACGCCGCGGGAGGCACAGATACGCAGTATTTT. Amino acids: CASSYAAGGTDTQYF. The genes are TRBV6-5 and TRBJ2-3; TRBD2 matches at 7 bases. Trimming cost V 2 bases and J 1 base; bases outside gene matches: 3. Germline V CDR1 and CDR2: MNHEY, SVGAGI. CDR3 size: 15 residues.

Of note for this clonotype: This may stem from a read error, because a much larger clone lies one nucleotide away. This chain joins TRBV15 and TRBJ2-3; TRBD2 agrees at 7 bases. The germline V gene encodes CDR1 LNHNV and CDR2 YYDKDF (reference sequence). The CDR3 extends over 16 amino acids. The CDR3 DNA reads as TGTGCCACCAGCAGTGCGCGGGAGTGGAGCACAGATAAGCAGTATTTT. Its protein product is CATSSAREWSTDKQYF.

Worth noting for this clonotype: At one boundary the junction diverges from the germline segment, which might be a read error. V and J are TRBV28 and TRBJ1-1; TRBD1 matches at 11 bases. CDR3 size: 16 residues. Germline V gene data show CDR1 as MDHEN and CDR2 as SYDVKM. This chain's CDR3 is CASSKGQGVMNAEAFF. Written as DNA, the CDR3 is TGTGCCAGCAGTAAGGGACAGGGGGTAATGAACGCTGAAGCTTTCTTT.

Of note for this clonotype: A read error is possible here, since a much larger clone lies one base away. The chain is built from TRBV6-2 or TRBV6-3 and TRBJ2-7; the match to TRBD1 covers 8 bases. The CDR3 runs 15 residues. The germline CDR1 and CDR2 sequences are MNHEY and SVGEGT. This CDR3 is CARSLSQTGAREQYF. In DNA form, the CDR3 reads TGTGCCAGAAGTTTATCGCAGACAGGGGCGCGGGAGCAGTACTTC.

The rearrangement uses TRBV14 and TRBJ2-1; 10 nucleotides agree with TRBD2. Germline loops: CDR1 SGHDN, CDR2 FVKESK. The CDR3 has 15 amino acids. The ends lost 2 bases at V and 8 bases at J; junction bases unmatched: 6. The CDR3 DNA is TGTGCCAGCAGCCAAAGAAGCGGGAGGGTCGATGAGCAGTTCTTC. This translates into CASSQRSGRVDEQFF.